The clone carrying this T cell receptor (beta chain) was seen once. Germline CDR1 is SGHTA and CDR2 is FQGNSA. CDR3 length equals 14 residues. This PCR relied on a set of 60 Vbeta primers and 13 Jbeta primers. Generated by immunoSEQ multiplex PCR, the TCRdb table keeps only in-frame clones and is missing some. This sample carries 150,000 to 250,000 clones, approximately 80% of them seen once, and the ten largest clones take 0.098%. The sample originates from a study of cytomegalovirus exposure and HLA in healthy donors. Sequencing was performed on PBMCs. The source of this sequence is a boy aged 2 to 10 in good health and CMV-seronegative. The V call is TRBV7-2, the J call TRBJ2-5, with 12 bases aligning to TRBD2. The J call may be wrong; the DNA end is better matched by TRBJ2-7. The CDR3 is CASSPSGGAYEQYF. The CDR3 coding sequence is TGTGCCAGCAGTCCTAGCGGGGGGGCCTACGAGCAGTACTTC.